This T cell receptor beta chain is drawn from a study of Graves' ophthalmopathy and Graves' hyperthyroidism. Comment on this clonotype: Its antigen is as yet unknown.

Germline V gene sequence: CDR1 SEHNR, CDR2 FQNEAQ (reference sequence). The CDR3 length is 16 residues. V lost 4 bases and J 2 bases, leaving 18 bases between the germline ends. Moderate-to-severe activity, CAS ≥3, NOSPECS ≥4 and duration under 3 months were recorded for donors with ophthalmopathy. Ineligible for inclusion were patients with other autoimmune diseases, uncontrolled infections, pregnancy or lactation. The study's findings and limits: In predicting ophthalmopathy progression, the model reached 70% to 71% sensitivity and 72% to 85% specificity.

Transcripts of RNA were the source for amplifying TCR beta CDR3 regions. HTBI primers were employed in first-round RT-PCR, then a second-round multiplex PCR followed. From the multiplex PCR reads, TCRdb called clonotypes with MiXCR, one entry per CDR3 protein. This table holds about 700,000 distinct CDR3 sequences, around 40% found once. The source material was peripheral blood. This chain links TRBV7-9 with TRBJ2-7; D is perhaps TRBD1 or TRBD2 (6 bases each). This receptor was taken from an adult man with Graves' ophthalmopathy. CDR3 region: CASSSFGRDTTYEQYF. For the CDR3, the DNA is TGTGCCAGCAGCTCCTTCGGGCGGGACACTACCTACGAGCAGTACTTC.